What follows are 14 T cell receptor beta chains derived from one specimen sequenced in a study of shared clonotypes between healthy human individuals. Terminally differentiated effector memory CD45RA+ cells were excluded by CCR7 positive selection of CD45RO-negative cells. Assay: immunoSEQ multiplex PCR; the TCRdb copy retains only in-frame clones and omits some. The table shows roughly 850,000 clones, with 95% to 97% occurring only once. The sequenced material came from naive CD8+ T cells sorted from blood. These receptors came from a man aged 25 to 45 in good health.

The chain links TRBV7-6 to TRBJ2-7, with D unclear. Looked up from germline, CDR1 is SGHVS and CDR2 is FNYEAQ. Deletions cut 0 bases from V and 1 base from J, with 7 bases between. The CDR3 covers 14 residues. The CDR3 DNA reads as TGTGCCAGCAGCTTAGCGGAGACGTCCTACGAGCAGTACTTC. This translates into CASSLAETSYEQYF.

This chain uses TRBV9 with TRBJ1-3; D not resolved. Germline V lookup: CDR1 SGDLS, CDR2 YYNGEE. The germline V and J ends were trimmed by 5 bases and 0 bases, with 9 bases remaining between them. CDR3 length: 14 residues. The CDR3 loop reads CASSSVNSGNTIYF. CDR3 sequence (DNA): TGTGCCAGCAGTTCGGTAAACTCTGGAAACACCATATATTTT.

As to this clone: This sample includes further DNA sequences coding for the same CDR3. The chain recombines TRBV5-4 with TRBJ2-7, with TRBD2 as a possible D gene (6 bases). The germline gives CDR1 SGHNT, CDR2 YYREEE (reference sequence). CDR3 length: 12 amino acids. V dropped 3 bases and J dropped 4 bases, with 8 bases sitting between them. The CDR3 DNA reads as TGTGCCAGCAGCTCGGAGGGATACGAGCAGTACTTC. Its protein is CASSSEGYEQYF.

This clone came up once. The CDR3 loop is CASSLSRMAYEQYF. In DNA, the CDR3 is TGTGCCAGCAGTTTATCCAGGATGGCCTACGAGCAGTACTTC. The chain recombines TRBV27 with TRBJ2-7; D ambiguous. Germline V lookup: CDR1 MNHEY, CDR2 SMNVEV (reference sequence). The V end lost 0 bases, the J end lost 2 bases, and 8 bases lay between the germline ends. The CDR3 consists of 14 residues.

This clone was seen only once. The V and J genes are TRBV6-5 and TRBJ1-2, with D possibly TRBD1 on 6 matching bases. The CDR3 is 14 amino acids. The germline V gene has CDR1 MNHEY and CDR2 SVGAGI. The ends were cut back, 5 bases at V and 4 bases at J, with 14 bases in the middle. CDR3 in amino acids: CASSETGSIYGYTF. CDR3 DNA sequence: TGTGCCAGCAGTGAGACAGGATCGATCTATGGCTACACCTTC.

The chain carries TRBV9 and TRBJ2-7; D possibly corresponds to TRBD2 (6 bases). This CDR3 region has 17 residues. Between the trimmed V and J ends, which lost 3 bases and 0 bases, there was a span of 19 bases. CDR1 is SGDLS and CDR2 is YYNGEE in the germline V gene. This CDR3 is CASSERATSPGSYEQYF. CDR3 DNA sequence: TGTGCCAGCAGCGAGCGAGCCACTAGCCCCGGCTCCTACGAGCAGTACTTC. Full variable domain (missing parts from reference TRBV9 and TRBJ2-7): DSGVTQTPKHLITATGQRVTLRCSPRSGDLSVYWYQQSLDQGLQFLIQYYNGEERAKGNILERFSAQQFPDLHSELNLSSLELGDSALYFCASSERATSPGSYEQYFGPGTRLTVT.

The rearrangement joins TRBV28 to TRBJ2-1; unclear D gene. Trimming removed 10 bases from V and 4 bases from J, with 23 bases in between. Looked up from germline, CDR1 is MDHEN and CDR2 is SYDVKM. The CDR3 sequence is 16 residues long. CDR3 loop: CATATTFVWAYNEQFF. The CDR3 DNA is TGTGCCACCGCCACGACCTTTGTGTGGGCTTACAATGAGCAGTTCTTC.

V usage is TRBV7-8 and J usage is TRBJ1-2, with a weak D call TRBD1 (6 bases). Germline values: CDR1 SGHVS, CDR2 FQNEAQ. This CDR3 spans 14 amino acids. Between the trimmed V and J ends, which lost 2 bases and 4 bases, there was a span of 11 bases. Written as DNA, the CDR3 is TGTGCCAGCAGCTTAATCGGGGGCGTCTATGGCTACACCTTC. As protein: CASSLIGGVYGYTF.

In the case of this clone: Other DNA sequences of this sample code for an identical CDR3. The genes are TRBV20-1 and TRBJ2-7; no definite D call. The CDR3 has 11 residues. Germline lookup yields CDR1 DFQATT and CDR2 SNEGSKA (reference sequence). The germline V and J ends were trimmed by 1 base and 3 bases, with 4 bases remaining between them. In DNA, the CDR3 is TGCAGTGCTAGAGTGGGCTACGAGCAGTACTTC. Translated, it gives CSARVGYEQYF.

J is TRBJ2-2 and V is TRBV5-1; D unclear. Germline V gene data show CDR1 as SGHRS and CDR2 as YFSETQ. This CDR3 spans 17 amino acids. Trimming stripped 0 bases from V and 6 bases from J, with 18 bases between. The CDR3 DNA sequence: TGCGCCAGCAGCTTGGCCTCCGTGGGTCAGTATCCCGGGGAGCTGTTTTTT. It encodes CASSLASVGQYPGELFF.

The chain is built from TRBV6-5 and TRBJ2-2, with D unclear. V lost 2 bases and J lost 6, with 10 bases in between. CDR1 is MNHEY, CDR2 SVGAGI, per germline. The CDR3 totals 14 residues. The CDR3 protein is CASSYEVRPGELFF. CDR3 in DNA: TGTGCCAGCAGTTACGAGGTCCGGCCCGGGGAGCTGTTTTTT.

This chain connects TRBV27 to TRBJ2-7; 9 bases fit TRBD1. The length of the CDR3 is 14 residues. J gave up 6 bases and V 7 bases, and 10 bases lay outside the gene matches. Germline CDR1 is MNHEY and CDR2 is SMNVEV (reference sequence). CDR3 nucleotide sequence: TGTGCCAGCACCTCTTTAGGGACAGGGCGCGAGCAGTACTTC. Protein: CASTSLGTGREQYF.

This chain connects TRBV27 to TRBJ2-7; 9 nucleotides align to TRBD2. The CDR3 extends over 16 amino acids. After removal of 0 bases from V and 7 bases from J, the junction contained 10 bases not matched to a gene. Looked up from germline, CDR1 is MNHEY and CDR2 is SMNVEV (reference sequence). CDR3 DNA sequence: TGTGCCAGCAGTTTATCGCTCGGTAGCGGGAGCTGGGAGCAGTACTTC. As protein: CASSLSLGSGSWEQYF.

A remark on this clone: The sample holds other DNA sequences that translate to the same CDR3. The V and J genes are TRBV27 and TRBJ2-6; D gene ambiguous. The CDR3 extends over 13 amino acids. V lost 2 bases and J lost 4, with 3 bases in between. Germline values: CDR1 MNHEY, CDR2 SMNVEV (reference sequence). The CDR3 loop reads CASSLGGANVLTF. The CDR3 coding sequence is TGTGCCAGCAGTTTAGGAGGGGCCAACGTCCTGACTTTC. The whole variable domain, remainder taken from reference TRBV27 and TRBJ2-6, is EAQVTQNPRYLITVTGKKLTVTCSQNMNHEYMSWYRQDPGLGLRQIYYSMNVEVTDKGDVPEGYKVSRKEKRNFPLILESPSPNQTSLYFCASSLGGANVLTFGAGSRLTVL.